These 10 T cell receptor beta chains share one sample of origin, sequenced in a study of CD8 T cells in ankylosing spondylitis. TCRdb called the 5' RACE reads again in MiXCR, with one record for every CDR3 protein. The sample has some 130,000 distinct CDR3 sequences, about 7.3% seen once. Sequencing input: blood, either unsorted or a sorted T cell fraction (not recorded which). The receptors come from a female donor with ankylosing spondylitis or in good health (not recorded which).

This clonotype has at least ten counts. The chain has TRBV5-1 and TRBJ1-1; no definite D call. CDR3 length equals 14 residues. V dropped 6 bases and J dropped 0 bases, with 12 bases sitting between them. Germline-derived CDR1 and CDR2 are SGHRS and YFSETQ. The chain's CDR3 is CASTMAGMNTEAFF. CDR3 nucleotide sequence: TGCGCCAGCACCATGGCGGGGATGAACACTGAAGCTTTCTTT.

This clonotype was seen only a few times. The chain has TRBV7-3 and TRBJ2-1; TRBD2 agrees at 10 bases. V trimming: 5 bases; J trimming: 4 bases; junction bases outside the gene matches: 2. The CDR3 sequence is 14 residues long. CDR1 and CDR2 (germline): SGHTA, FQGTGA. The CDR3 spells CASSRTSGYNEQFF. CDR3 DNA sequence: TGTGCCAGCAGCCGGACTAGCGGTTACAATGAGCAGTTCTTC.

Comment on this clonotype: A much larger clone is a single base away; this may be a read error. This chain connects TRBV27 to TRBJ2-7; the D gene is possibly TRBD2 (5 bases). The germline CDR1 and CDR2 sequences are MNHEY and SMNVEV (reference sequence). V was cut by 2 bases and J by 4 bases, with 12 bases left in between. The CDR3 sequence is 14 residues long. CDR3 loop: CASSLQRVEYEQYF. The CDR3 DNA sequence: TGTGCCAGCAGTTTACAGAGGGTCGAGTACGAGCAGTACTTC.

This clonotype was seen only a few times. The chain is built from TRBV15 and TRBJ2-5; D unresolved. The germline V and J ends were trimmed by 1 base and 5 bases, with 14 bases remaining between them. Germline assignment: CDR1 LNHNV and CDR2 YYDKDF (reference sequence). The CDR3 loop spans 15 amino acids. The DNA of the CDR3 is TGTGCCACCAGCAGAGTCGTCAGTACCCAGGAGACCCAGTACTTC. Translating gives CATSRVVSTQETQYF.

This clonotype was found many times. An end of the junction does not agree with germline; a read error may underlie this. The chain employs TRBV5-1 and TRBJ1-4, with D unclear. From germline, CDR1 is SGHRS and CDR2 YFSETQ. The CDR3 is made up of 16 amino acids. CDR3 DNA: TGCGCCAGCCGCTTAGTCCCGCAAGGGACTAATGAAAAACTGTTTTTT. Translation gives CASRLVPQGTNEKLFF. The whole variable domain, filled in from reference TRBV5-1 and TRBJ1-4, reads KAGVTQTPRYLIKTRGQQVTLSCSPISGHRSVSWYQQTPGQGLQFLFEYFSETQRNKGNFPGRFSGRQFSNSRSEMNVSTLELGDSALYLCASRLVPQGTNEKLFFGSGTQLSVL.

This clonotype has ten or more counts. The V call is TRBV6-1, the J call TRBJ2-7; no clear D. Trimming pared 2 bases from V and 7 bases from J, leaving 18 bases between. CDR1 MNHNS and CDR2 SASEGT come from the germline V gene. CDR3 length: 15 amino acids. CDR3 residues: CASSERAAHTTEQYF. DNA for the CDR3: TGTGCCAGCAGTGAAAGGGCCGCCCATACTACGGAGCAGTACTTC.

The V gene is TRBV20-1, the J gene TRBJ2-7; D is perhaps TRBD1 or TRBD2 (6 bases each). Trimming cost V 0 bases and J 0 bases, with 9 bases left between them. The CDR3 runs 14 residues. CDR1 is DFQATT, CDR2 SNEGSKA, per germline (reference sequence). The CDR3 DNA is TGCAGTGCTAGAGACCGGGGGCGCTCCTACGAGCAGTACTTC. It encodes CSARDRGRSYEQYF.

The V call is TRBV7-2, the J call TRBJ1-1; no clear D. Trimming pared 4 bases from V and 4 bases from J, leaving 13 bases between. Germline CDR1 is SGHTA and CDR2 is FQGNSA. This CDR3 comprises 14 residues. CDR3 residues: CASSSPVRGTEAFF. The CDR3 nucleotides are TGTGCCAGCAGCTCCCCCGTGCGGGGCACTGAAGCTTTCTTT. The variable domain in full, with the rest retrieved from reference TRBV7-2 and TRBJ1-1, is GAGVSQSPSNKVTEKGKDVELRCDPISGHTALYWYRQSLGQGLEFLIYFQGNSAPDKSGLPSDRFSAERTGGSVSTLTIQRTQQEDSAVYLCASSSPVRGTEAFFGQGTRLTVV.

This clonotype has at least ten counts. The chain recombines TRBV7-2 with TRBJ1-1, with 8 bases aligning to TRBD1. Germline V gene lookup returns CDR1 SGHTA and CDR2 FQGNSA. The CDR3 spans 13 residues. The V and J ends lost 5 bases and 7 bases, in that order; junction bases with no gene match: 6. The CDR3 sequence is CASSTDRAFEAFF. The CDR3 nucleotides are TGTGCCAGCAGCACGGACAGGGCGTTTGAAGCTTTCTTT.

This clonotype was seen ten or more times. This chain joins TRBV2 and TRBJ2-1; D may be TRBD2 (6 bases). Per the germline V gene, CDR1 is SNHLY and CDR2 is FYNNEI. The germline V and J ends were trimmed by 4 bases and 9 bases, with 10 bases remaining between them. This CDR3 has 12 amino acids. The CDR3 protein is CASSGTNTEQFF. DNA of the CDR3: TGTGCCAGCAGTGGGACTAATACTGAGCAGTTCTTC.